The clone carrying this T cell receptor (beta chain) occurred a few times. The germline V gene encodes CDR1 MNHNY and CDR2 SVGAGI (reference sequence). The CDR3 is 14 residues long. With 6 bases removed from V and 0 bases from J, the gap between germline ends came to 8 bases. One entry per CDR3 protein, called by TCRdb with MiXCR from the RT-PCR reads. The sample lists about 700,000 distinct CDR3 sequences, 14% occurring once. Specimen: memory CD4+ T cells from blood. This clonotype originated in a female donor in good health, serving as a healthy control. The chain links TRBV6-6 to TRBJ1-4, with D unresolved. CDR3 DNA sequence: TGTGCCAGCAGGGCTTCTGCAACTAATGAAAAACTGTTTTTT. Its protein product is CASRASATNEKLFF.